Shown below are 15 T cell receptor beta chains from a single sample sequenced in a study of response to subunit inactivated influenza vaccine. TCRdb recomputed calls from the RT-PCR reads with MiXCR, one row per CDR3 protein. The table shows 800,000 or so distinct CDR3 sequences, with over 20% occurring only once. The input for sequencing was PBMCs from blood, taken 4 to 6 days after vaccination. Source of these receptors: a man aged 45 to 65 who received an inactivated influenza vaccine.

This clonotype has just a few counts. V is TRBV4-2 and J is TRBJ1-5, with 8 nucleotides matching TRBD1. The CDR3 loop spans 15 amino acids. V gave up 2 bases and J gave up 6 bases; unmatched junction bases: 6. Germline V gene lookup returns CDR1 LGHNA and CDR2 YNFKEQ. CDR3 residues: CASSQFDRGFQPQHF. The CDR3 DNA reads TGTGCCAGCAGCCAATTCGACAGGGGTTTTCAGCCCCAGCATTTT.

The V call is TRBV20-1, the J call TRBJ2-5, with 10 bases fitting TRBD2. The CDR3 has 15 residues. Germline CDR1 and CDR2: DFQATT and SNEGSKA (reference sequence). V gave up 2 bases and J gave up 5 bases; unmatched junction bases: 8. This chain's CDR3 is CSARPAGGPTETQYF. CDR3 DNA: TGCAGTGCTAGACCAGCGGGAGGGCCTACGGAGACCCAGTACTTC.

V and J are TRBV4-3 and TRBJ2-5, with D perhaps TRBD1 (6 bases). The V and J ends lost 0 bases and 4 bases respectively, with 9 bases between them. CDR3 length: 14 residues. The germline V gene has CDR1 LGHNA and CDR2 YSLEER. In DNA form, the CDR3 reads TGCGCCAGCAGCCAAGAAGGGGGAACAGAGACCCAGTACTTC. Its translation is CASSQEGGTETQYF.

This clonotype has a count of ten or more. The V call is TRBV4-2, the J call TRBJ2-2, with no clear D. V gave up 0 bases and J gave up 6 bases, with 14 bases separating them. There are 16 residues in the CDR3. Per germline, CDR1 LGHNA and CDR2 YNFKEQ. This CDR3 is CASSQEVWGRAGELFF. CDR3 nucleotide sequence: TGTGCCAGCAGCCAAGAAGTCTGGGGTCGGGCCGGGGAGCTGTTTTTT.

This clonotype appeared a few times. This chain uses TRBV20-1 with TRBJ2-1; D not resolved. Germline values: CDR1 DFQATT, CDR2 SNEGSKA (reference sequence). The CDR3 sequence is 15 residues long. V was trimmed by 7 bases and J by 0 bases, leaving 16 bases between them. The CDR3 region is CSVDLKGSSYNEQFF. Written as DNA, the CDR3 is TGCAGTGTTGATCTTAAAGGAAGCTCCTACAATGAGCAGTTCTTC.

Concerning this clonotype: At one of its ends the junction is not consistent with the germline gene, which may arise from a read error. The V call is TRBV4-1, the J call TRBJ2-7; D unclear. The CDR3 covers 12 residues. Germline V gives CDR1 MGHRA, CDR2 YSYEKL. CDR3 in DNA: TGTGCCAGCAGCCCCGGGCTCGCCTTAAAGTACTTC. It codes for CASSPGLALKYF.

V gene TRBV6-5 combines with J gene TRBJ2-5, with 7 positions matching TRBD2. J was trimmed by 5 bases and V by 2 bases; bases with no gene match: 11. Germline V CDR1 and CDR2: MNHEY, SVGAGI. The CDR3 contains 16 residues. The CDR3 protein is CASSYEGRVRGETQYF. CDR3 DNA sequence: TGTGCCAGCAGTTACGAAGGGAGGGTACGAGGGGAGACCCAGTACTTC.

The V gene is TRBV2, the J gene TRBJ2-2, with D unclear. This CDR3 contains 13 residues. V was pared by 0 bases and J by 6 bases, with 5 bases between. Germline loops: CDR1 SNHLY, CDR2 FYNNEI. The CDR3 nucleotides read TGTGCCAGCAGTGAAGCAAGGGCCGGGGAGCTGTTTTTT. Its protein is CASSEARAGELFF.

This clonotype has at least ten counts. The V gene is TRBV20-1, the J gene TRBJ2-1; the D gene is possibly TRBD2 (5 bases). V gave up 3 bases and J gave up 0 bases, with 12 bases separating them. The germline CDR1 and CDR2 sequences are DFQATT and SNEGSKA (reference sequence). The CDR3 covers 15 residues. The CDR3 region has the DNA TGCAGTGCTAGGGAAGGTGGGAGCTCCTACAATGAGCAGTTCTTC. This encodes CSAREGGSSYNEQFF.

The chain joins TRBV5-6 to TRBJ2-5; D call uncertain. CDR1 SGHDT and CDR2 YYEEEE come from the germline V gene. V dropped 4 bases and J dropped 0 bases, with 10 bases sitting between them. The CDR3 has 14 residues. The CDR3 nucleotides read TGTGCCAGCAGCGGACGGCGGTACCAAGAGACCCAGTACTTC. It specifies CASSGRRYQETQYF.

V and J are TRBV4-1 and TRBJ2-1, with TRBD1 as a possible D gene (6 bases). The CDR3 length is 17 residues. V was trimmed by 0 bases and J by 2 bases, leaving 14 bases between them. Looked up from germline, CDR1 is MGHRA and CDR2 is YSYEKL. The CDR3 is CASSQDLGQGPYNEQFF. CDR3 bases: TGCGCCAGCAGCCAAGATTTGGGGCAGGGGCCCTACAATGAGCAGTTCTTC.

The rearrangement links TRBV6-1 to TRBJ2-3, with D tentatively TRBD2 (5 bases). Trimming took 9 bases from V and 3 from J, leaving 13 bases between them. The CDR3 covers 13 residues. The germline CDR1 and CDR2 sequences are MNHNS and SASEGT. The CDR3, as DNA: TGTGCCAGTCATGCGTCGGGAACAGATACGCAGTATTTT. It translates to CASHASGTDTQYF.

A few counts support this clonotype. The rearrangement joins TRBV29-1 to TRBJ2-7; 10 bases align to TRBD1. J gave up 4 bases and V 6 bases, and 6 bases lay outside the gene matches. Germline CDR1 is SQVTM and CDR2 is ANQGSEA. This CDR3 region has 13 residues. DNA of the CDR3: TGCAGCGTCGTGACAGGGGGCAGGTACGAGCAGTACTTC. Protein: CSVVTGGRYEQYF.

This clonotype turned up a few times. As DNA, the CDR3 is TGTGCCACCAGTGACAAAAATGGACAGACTACAACTAATGAAAAACTGTTTTTT. It translates to CATSDKNGQTTTNEKLFF. The chain combines TRBV24-1 with TRBJ1-4; maybe TRBD1 (6 bases). The CDR3 consists of 18 residues. Trimming removed 4 bases at V and 0 bases at J, with 17 bases between. Looked up from germline, CDR1 is KGHDR and CDR2 is SFDVKD.

V gene TRBV7-2 combines with J gene TRBJ1-6; 7 nucleotides align to TRBD1. Germline assignment: CDR1 SGHTA and CDR2 FQGNSA. With 5 bases clipped from V and 6 bases from J, the junction kept 7 bases outside the gene matches. This CDR3 contains 15 residues. Here the CDR3 reads CASSPRGQPNSPLHF. In DNA, the CDR3 is TGTGCCAGCAGCCCTCGGGGACAGCCTAATTCACCCCTCCACTTT.